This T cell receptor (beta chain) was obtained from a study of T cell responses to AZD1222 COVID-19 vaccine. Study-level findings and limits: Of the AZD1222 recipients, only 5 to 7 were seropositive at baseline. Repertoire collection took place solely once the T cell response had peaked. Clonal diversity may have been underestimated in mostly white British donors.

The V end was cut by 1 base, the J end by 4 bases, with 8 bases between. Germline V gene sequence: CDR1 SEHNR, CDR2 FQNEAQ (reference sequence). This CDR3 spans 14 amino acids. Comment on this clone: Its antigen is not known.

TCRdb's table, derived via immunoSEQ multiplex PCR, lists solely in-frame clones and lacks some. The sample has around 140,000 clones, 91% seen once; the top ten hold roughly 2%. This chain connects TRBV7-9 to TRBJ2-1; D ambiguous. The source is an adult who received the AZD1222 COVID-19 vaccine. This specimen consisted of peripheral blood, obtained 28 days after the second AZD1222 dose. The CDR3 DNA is TGTGCCAGCAGCTTAGAGGTCTTGTACAATGAGCAGTTCTTC. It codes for CASSLEVLYNEQFF.